These 21 T cell receptor beta chains came from one sample sequenced in a study of spatial heterogeneity in lung cancer. TCRdb ran MiXCR on the 5' RACE reads and lists one entry per CDR3 protein. This sample has about 38,000 distinct CDR3 sequences, with roughly 8% found just once. Indicated time point: sample taken at primary tumor resection. Sequencing was performed on PBMCs, taken at surgery. These receptors all come from a male donor with early-stage non-small cell lung cancer.

At least ten counts were recorded for this clonotype. DNA for the CDR3: TGTGCCAGCAGCTTAACAGGGGGCGCAGGCACTGAAGCTTTCTTT. Translating it yields CASSLTGGAGTEAFF. The J gene is TRBJ1-1, the V gene TRBV7-3; 7 bases fit TRBD1. Germline lookup yields CDR1 SGHTA and CDR2 FQGTGA. This CDR3 contains 15 residues. J lost 4 bases, V lost 0 bases, and 5 bases had no gene match.

V and J are TRBV18 and TRBJ1-6, with D uncertain. V was pared by 5 bases and J by 5 bases, with 13 bases between. The CDR3 length is 15 residues. CDR1 KGHSH and CDR2 LQKENI come from the germline V gene. This chain's CDR3 is CASSNTQRDNSPLHF. The DNA of the CDR3 is TGTGCCAGCTCAAATACTCAGAGGGATAATTCACCCCTCCACTTT.

J is TRBJ2-1 and V is TRBV6-5; D not certain. There are 13 residues in the CDR3. In germline, CDR1 is MNHEY, CDR2 SVGAGI. Trimming removed 4 bases from V and 2 bases from J, with 6 bases in between. CDR3 region: CASSWNPYNEQFF. CDR3 bases: TGTGCCAGCAGTTGGAACCCCTACAATGAGCAGTTCTTC.

The rearrangement links TRBV12-3 or TRBV12-4 to TRBJ2-3; D is perhaps TRBD2 (6 bases). CDR3 size: 15 residues. V dropped 10 bases and J dropped 6 bases, with 23 bases sitting between them. The CDR3 is CATSLSGGGMDTQYF. As DNA, the CDR3 is TGTGCCACCTCACTGTCCGGGGGTGGTATGGATACGCAGTATTTT.

The CDR3 nucleotides are TGTGCCAGCAGCGCGGACAGTCTTCTCTACGAGCAGTACTTC. Translated, it gives CASSADSLLYEQYF. The gene calls are TRBV7-2 and TRBJ2-7; tentative D call: TRBD1 (6 bases). This CDR3 comprises 14 residues. Germline V CDR1 and CDR2: SGHTA, FQGNSA. Deletions cut 5 bases from V and 3 bases from J, with 14 bases between. Looking up the rest from reference TRBV7-2 and TRBJ2-7 gives the full variable domain: GAGVSQSPSNKVTEKGKDVELRCDPISGHTALYWYRQSLGQGLEFLIYFQGNSAPDKSGLPSDRFSAERTGGSVSTLTIQRTQQEDSAVYLCASSADSLLYEQYFGPGTRLTVT.

This clonotype was seen ten or more times. This chain connects TRBV15 to TRBJ2-3, with D unresolved. The CDR3 is 14 residues long. Trimming cost V 1 base and J 1 base, with 6 bases left between them. The germline V gene encodes CDR1 LNHNV and CDR2 YYDKDF (reference sequence). CDR3 protein: CATSRGTRTDTQYF. For the CDR3, the DNA is TGTGCCACCAGCAGAGGGACGCGCACAGATACGCAGTATTTT.

Many counts were recorded for this clonotype. The genes are TRBV7-3 and TRBJ2-5; TRBD1 aligns across 7 bases. Germline CDR1 and CDR2: SGHTA and FQGTGA. V dropped 3 bases and J dropped 3; count of bases not matched to a gene: 4. The CDR3 contains 14 residues. The CDR3 DNA reads TGTGCCAGCAGCTTTACAGGGGTGGAAGAGACCCAGTACTTC. It specifies CASSFTGVEETQYF.

This clonotype was observed at least ten times. V usage is TRBV29-1 and J usage is TRBJ2-7; a weak D match, TRBD2 (6 bases). Germline assignment: CDR1 SQVTM and CDR2 ANQGSEA. V was pared by 6 bases and J by 4 bases, with 13 bases between. The CDR3 contains 12 residues. The CDR3 sequence: CSVSSGRYEQYV. In DNA, the CDR3 is TGCAGCGTGTCGAGTGGGAGGTACGAGCAGTACGTC.

CDR3 nucleotides: TGCGCCAGCAGCCTCTCAGGCGGGGTCTACGAGCAGTACTTC. Translating it yields CASSLSGGVYEQYF. The chain joins TRBV4-3 to TRBJ2-7, with TRBD2 as a possible D gene (6 bases). Germline values: CDR1 LGHNA, CDR2 YSLEER. The length of the CDR3 is 14 residues. Trimming took 4 bases from V and 3 from J, leaving 13 bases between them.

This chain links TRBV9 with TRBJ1-6; D is possibly TRBD1 (6 bases). The V end was cut by 2 bases, the J end by 10 bases, with 10 bases between. The CDR3 runs 13 residues. The germline V gene has CDR1 SGDLS and CDR2 YYNGEE. The CDR3, as DNA: TGTGCCAGCAGCGTCAACAGGGACTCACCCCTCCACTTT. This sequence encodes CASSVNRDSPLHF.

This clonotype has a count of ten or more. This rearrangement joins TRBV18 to TRBJ1-1; D not certain. V lost 3 bases and J 8 bases, leaving 13 bases between the germline ends. Germline V gene sequence: CDR1 KGHSH, CDR2 LQKENI. This CDR3 contains 13 residues. This CDR3 reads CASSPVRTGEAFF. Written as DNA, the CDR3 is TGTGCCAGCTCACCGGTCCGGACTGGGGAAGCTTTCTTT.

This clonotype has at least ten counts. The rearrangement links TRBV9 to TRBJ2-7; D uncertain. This CDR3 region has 18 residues. Per germline, CDR1 SGDLS and CDR2 YYNGEE. V was shortened by 0 bases and J by 6 bases, with 25 bases between the two germline ends. CDR3 protein: CASSVDPVGRGESGEQYF. The CDR3 DNA reads as TGTGCCAGCAGCGTAGACCCGGTAGGACGTGGGGAAAGTGGCGAGCAGTACTTC. The full variable domain, completed using reference TRBV9 and TRBJ2-7, is DSGVTQTPKHLITATGQRVTLRCSPRSGDLSVYWYQQSLDQGLQFLIQYYNGEERAKGNILERFSAQQFPDLHSELNLSSLELGDSALYFCASSVDPVGRGESGEQYFGPGTRLTVT.

Remarks on this clonotype: A read error is possible here, since a much larger clone lies one base away. The genes are TRBV25-1 and TRBJ1-6; TRBD1 matches at 7 bases. Per germline, CDR1 MGHDK and CDR2 SYGVNS. The CDR3 is 15 residues long. V lost 0 bases, J lost 10 bases, and 6 bases stayed unmatched. CDR3 amino acids: CASSEYDREDSPLHF. The CDR3 region has the DNA TGTGCCAGCAGTGAATATGACAGGGAAGACTCACCCCTCCACTTT.

This clonotype was seen many times. This chain connects TRBV10-3 to TRBJ2-1; TRBD2 aligns across 8 bases. Germline values: CDR1 ENHRY, CDR2 SYGVKD. Trimming took 0 bases from V and 9 from J; bases not matched to a gene: 7. There are 15 residues in the CDR3. The CDR3, as DNA: TGTGCCATCAGTGAGTCCTCGGGAGGGCCTCTTGAGCAGTTCTTC. It specifies CAISESSGGPLEQFF.

This clonotype was seen ten or more times. The chain recombines TRBV5-4 with TRBJ2-5, with TRBD2 identical over 9 bases. CDR1 and CDR2 (germline): SGHNT, YYREEE (reference sequence). The CDR3 length is 13 residues. Trimming at V came to 4 bases and at J to 5 bases, leaving 3 bases not matched to a gene. This CDR3 reads CASSAGGQETQYF. The CDR3 DNA follows: TGTGCCAGCAGCGCGGGGGGGCAGGAGACCCAGTACTTC. Full variable domain (remainder filled in from reference TRBV5-4 and TRBJ2-5): ETGVTQSPTHLIKTRGQQVTLRCSSQSGHNTVSWYQQALGQGPQFIFQYYREEENGRGNFPPRFSGLQFPNYSSELNVNALELDDSALYLCASSAGGQETQYFGPGTRLLVL.

This clonotype was recorded many times. J is TRBJ1-1 and V is TRBV13; TRBD1 is a possible D gene (6 bases). V dropped 5 bases and J dropped 1 base, with 11 bases sitting between them. Germline V gene data show CDR1 as PRHDT and CDR2 as FYEKMQ (reference sequence). There are 14 residues in the CDR3. The CDR3 protein is CASSIRGQNTEAFF. In nucleotides, the CDR3 is TGTGCCAGCAGCATCAGGGGCCAGAACACTGAAGCTTTCTTT. Full variable domain (rest looked up from reference TRBV13 and TRBJ1-1): AAGVIQSPRHLIKEKRETATLKCYPIPRHDTVYWYQQGPGQDPQFLISFYEKMQSDKGSIPDRFSAQQFSDYHSELNMSSLELGDSALYFCASSIRGQNTEAFFGQGTRLTVV.

V gene TRBV27 combines with J gene TRBJ1-5; possibly TRBD1 for D (5 bases). The germline gives CDR1 MNHEY, CDR2 SMNVEV (reference sequence). The CDR3 has 15 amino acids. V was clipped by 5 bases and J by 7 bases, with 18 bases between them. The DNA for the CDR3 is TGTGCCAGCAGTCCGGGGACCCTAGAGGGACAGCCCCAGCATTTT. Translated: CASSPGTLEGQPQHF.

This clonotype has a count of ten or more. The chain employs TRBV7-9 and TRBJ2-3; 8 positions agree with TRBD1. Trimming removed 5 bases from V and 1 base from J; junction bases left unmatched: 2. Germline V lookup: CDR1 SEHNR, CDR2 FQNEAQ (reference sequence). The CDR3 is 14 amino acids. This CDR3 reads CASSRGQGTDTQYF. The CDR3 nucleotides are TGTGCCAGCAGCCGGGGACAGGGCACAGATACGCAGTATTTT.

This clonotype was found many times. V usage is TRBV29-1 and J usage is TRBJ1-2; 7 bases are shared with TRBD1. V gave up 0 bases and J gave up 4 bases; unmatched junction bases: 5. The CDR3 has 14 residues. In germline, CDR1 is SQVTM, CDR2 ANQGSEA. The CDR3, as DNA: TGCAGCGTTGAAGAGCAGGGGGGGAGCTATGGCTACACCTTC. This codes for CSVEEQGGSYGYTF.

This clonotype was detected a few times. This chain joins TRBV7-3 and TRBJ2-2; D is uncertain. The CDR3 is 14 amino acids. The germline gives CDR1 SGHTA, CDR2 FQGTGA. V lost 4 bases and J lost 5, with 11 bases in between. The CDR3 DNA reads TGTGCCAGCAGCTCCGCCCACGGAACCGGGGAGCTGTTTTTT. Translation: CASSSAHGTGELFF.

This clonotype was seen many times. V is TRBV7-2 and J is TRBJ2-5; TRBD1 might be the D (7 bases). Germline V gene data show CDR1 as SGHTA and CDR2 as FQGNSA. The CDR3 consists of 14 residues. Trimming left V 6 bases short and J 5 bases short, with 16 bases between. The CDR3 DNA is TGTGCCAGCAGTTCTCAGGGGGGCTCGGAGACCCAGTACTTC. The encoded protein is CASSSQGGSETQYF.